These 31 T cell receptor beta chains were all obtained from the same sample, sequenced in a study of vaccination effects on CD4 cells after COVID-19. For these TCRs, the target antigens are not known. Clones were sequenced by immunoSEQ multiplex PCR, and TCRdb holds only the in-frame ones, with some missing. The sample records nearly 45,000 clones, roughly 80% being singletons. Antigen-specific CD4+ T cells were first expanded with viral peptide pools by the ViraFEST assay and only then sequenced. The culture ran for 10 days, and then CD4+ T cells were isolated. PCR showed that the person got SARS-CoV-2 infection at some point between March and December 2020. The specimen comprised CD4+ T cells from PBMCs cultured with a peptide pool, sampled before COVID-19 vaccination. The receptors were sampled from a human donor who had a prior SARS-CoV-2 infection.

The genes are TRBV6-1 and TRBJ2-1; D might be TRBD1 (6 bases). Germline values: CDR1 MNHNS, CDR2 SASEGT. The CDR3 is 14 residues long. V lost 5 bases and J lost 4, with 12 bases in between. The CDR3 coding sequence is TGTGCCAGCAGTTGGGCAGGGGAATACAATGAGCAGTTCTTC. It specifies CASSWAGEYNEQFF.

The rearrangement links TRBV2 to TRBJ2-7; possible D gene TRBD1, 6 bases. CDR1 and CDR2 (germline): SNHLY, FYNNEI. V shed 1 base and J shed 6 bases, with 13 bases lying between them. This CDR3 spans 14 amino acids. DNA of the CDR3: TGTGCCAGCAGTGAAGGGAGCAGGGGCGGCGAGCAGTACTTC. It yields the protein CASSEGSRGGEQYF.

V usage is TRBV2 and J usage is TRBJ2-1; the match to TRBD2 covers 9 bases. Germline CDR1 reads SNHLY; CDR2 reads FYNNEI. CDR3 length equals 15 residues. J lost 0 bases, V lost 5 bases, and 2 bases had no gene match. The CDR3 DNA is TGTGCCAGCAGTCTAGCGGGGTTCTCCTACAATGAGCAGTTCTTC. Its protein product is CASSLAGFSYNEQFF.

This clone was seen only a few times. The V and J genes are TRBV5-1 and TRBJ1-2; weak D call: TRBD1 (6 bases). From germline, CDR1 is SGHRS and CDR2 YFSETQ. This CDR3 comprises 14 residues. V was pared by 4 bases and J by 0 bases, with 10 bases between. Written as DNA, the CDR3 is TGCGCCAGCAGCCCCGGACAGCCTAACTATGGCTACACCTTC. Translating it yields CASSPGQPNYGYTF.

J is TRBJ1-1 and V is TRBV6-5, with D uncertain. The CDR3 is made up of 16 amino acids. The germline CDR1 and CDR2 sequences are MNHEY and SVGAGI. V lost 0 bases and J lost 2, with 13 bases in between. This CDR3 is CASSYSVPAYNTEAFF. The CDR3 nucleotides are TGTGCCAGCAGTTACTCAGTTCCCGCATACAACACTGAAGCTTTCTTT.

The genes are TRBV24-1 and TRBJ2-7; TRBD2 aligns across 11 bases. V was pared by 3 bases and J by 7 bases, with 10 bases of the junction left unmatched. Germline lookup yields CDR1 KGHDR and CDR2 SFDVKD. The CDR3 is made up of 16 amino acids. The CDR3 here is CATSDTVTSGRGEQYF. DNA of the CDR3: TGTGCCACCAGTGATACGGTCACTAGCGGGAGAGGTGAGCAGTACTTC.

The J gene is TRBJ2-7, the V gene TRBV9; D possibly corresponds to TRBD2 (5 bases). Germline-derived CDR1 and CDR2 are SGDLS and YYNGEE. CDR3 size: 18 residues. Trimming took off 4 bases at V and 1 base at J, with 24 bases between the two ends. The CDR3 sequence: CASSSHPNPGVGSYEQYF. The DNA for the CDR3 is TGTGCCAGCAGCTCCCACCCTAATCCCGGGGTGGGTTCCTACGAGCAGTACTTC.

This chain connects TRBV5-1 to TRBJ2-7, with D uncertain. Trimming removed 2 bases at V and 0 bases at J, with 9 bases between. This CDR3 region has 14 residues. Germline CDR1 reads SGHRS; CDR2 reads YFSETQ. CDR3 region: CASSFQISSYEQYF. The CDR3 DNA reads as TGCGCCAGCAGCTTCCAGATAAGCTCCTACGAGCAGTACTTC.

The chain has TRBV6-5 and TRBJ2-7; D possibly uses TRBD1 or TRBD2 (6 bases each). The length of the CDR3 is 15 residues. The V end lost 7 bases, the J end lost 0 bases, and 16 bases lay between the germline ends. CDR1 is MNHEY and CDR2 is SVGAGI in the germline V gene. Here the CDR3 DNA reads TGTGCCAGCACTCTAGGGGGGATAAGCTCCTACGAGCAGTACTTC. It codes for CASTLGGISSYEQYF.

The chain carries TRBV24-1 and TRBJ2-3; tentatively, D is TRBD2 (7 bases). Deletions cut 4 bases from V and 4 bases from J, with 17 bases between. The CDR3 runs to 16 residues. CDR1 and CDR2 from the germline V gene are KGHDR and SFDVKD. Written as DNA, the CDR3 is TGTGCCACCAGTGACCCTGGGAGGGGGTGGTCAGATACGCAGTATTTT. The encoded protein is CATSDPGRGWSDTQYF.

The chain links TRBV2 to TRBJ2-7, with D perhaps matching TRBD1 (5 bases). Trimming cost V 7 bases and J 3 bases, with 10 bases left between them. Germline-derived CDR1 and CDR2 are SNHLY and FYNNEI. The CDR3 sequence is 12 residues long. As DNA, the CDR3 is TGTGCCAGCAACCAGGGATTCTACGAGCAGTACTTC. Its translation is CASNQGFYEQYF.

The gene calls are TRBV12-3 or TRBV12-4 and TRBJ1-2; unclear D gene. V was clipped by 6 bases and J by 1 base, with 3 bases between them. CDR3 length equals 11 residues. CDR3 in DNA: TGTGCCAGCAGCCTTAACTATGGCTACACCTTC. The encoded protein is CASSLNYGYTF.

CDR3 sequence reads: CASSHGLAGNNEQFF. In DNA form, the CDR3 reads TGTGCCAGCAGCCACGGACTAGCGGGGAACAATGAGCAGTTCTTC. The V and J genes are TRBV7-2 and TRBJ2-1, with TRBD2 matching over 12 bases. The CDR3 has 15 amino acids. Trimming cost V 5 bases and J 5 bases; bases outside gene matches: 4. Germline V gives CDR1 SGHTA, CDR2 FQGNSA.

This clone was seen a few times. CDR3 nucleotide sequence: TGTGCCAGCAGCCATGCGGGACAGGGGGAAGACGAGCAGTACTTC. Protein: CASSHAGQGEDEQYF. The chain uses TRBV4-2 and TRBJ2-7, with TRBD1 identical over 11 bases. Germline CDR1 and CDR2: LGHNA and YNFKEQ. Germline trimming cut 3 bases from V and 5 bases from J; bases unmatched to any gene: 6. The CDR3 contains 15 residues.

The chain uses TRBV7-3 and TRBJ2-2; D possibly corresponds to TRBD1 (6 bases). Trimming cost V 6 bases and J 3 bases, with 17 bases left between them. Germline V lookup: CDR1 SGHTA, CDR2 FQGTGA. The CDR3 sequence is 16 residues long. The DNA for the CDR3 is TGTGCCAGCAGGGTAAGGTCGACAGGAGACACCGGGGAGCTGTTTTTT. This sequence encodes CASRVRSTGDTGELFF.

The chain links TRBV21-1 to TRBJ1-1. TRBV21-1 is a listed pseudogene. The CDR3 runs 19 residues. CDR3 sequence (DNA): TGTGCCAGCAGCAAGGCGGCCAGGGGGGGCGTTTATGGGGTCACTGAAGCTTTCTTT. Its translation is CASSKAARGGVYGVTEAFF.

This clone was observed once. The CDR3 loop reads CASSLLSGGPGNTIYF. CDR3 nucleotide sequence: TGTGCCAGCAGCCTCTTATCGGGGGGCCCTGGAAACACCATATATTTT. This rearrangement joins TRBV11-2 to TRBJ1-3; TRBD1 is a possible D gene (6 bases). The germline V gene encodes CDR1 SGHAT and CDR2 FQNNGV. V lost 5 bases and J 2 bases, leaving 16 bases between the germline ends. The CDR3 is 16 amino acids.

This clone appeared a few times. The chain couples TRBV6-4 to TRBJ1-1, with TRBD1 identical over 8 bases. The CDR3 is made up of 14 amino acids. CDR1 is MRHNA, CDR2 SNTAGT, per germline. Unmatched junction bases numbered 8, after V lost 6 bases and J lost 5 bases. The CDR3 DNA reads TGTGCCAGCAGAAACCGGACAGGGAAGACTGAAGCTTTCTTT. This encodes CASRNRTGKTEAFF.

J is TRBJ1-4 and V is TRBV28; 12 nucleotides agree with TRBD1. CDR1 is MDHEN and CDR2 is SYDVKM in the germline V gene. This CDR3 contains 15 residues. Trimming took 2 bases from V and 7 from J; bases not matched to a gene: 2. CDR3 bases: TGTGCCAGCAGTTTACCGGGACAGGGGGCTGAAAAACTGTTTTTT. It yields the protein CASSLPGQGAEKLFF.

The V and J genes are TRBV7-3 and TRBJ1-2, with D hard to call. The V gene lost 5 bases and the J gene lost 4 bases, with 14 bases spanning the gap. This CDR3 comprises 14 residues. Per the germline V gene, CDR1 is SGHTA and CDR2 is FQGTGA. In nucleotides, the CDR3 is TGTGCCAGCAGCCCTCCCGGAGTAGGCTATGGCTACACCTTC. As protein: CASSPPGVGYGYTF.

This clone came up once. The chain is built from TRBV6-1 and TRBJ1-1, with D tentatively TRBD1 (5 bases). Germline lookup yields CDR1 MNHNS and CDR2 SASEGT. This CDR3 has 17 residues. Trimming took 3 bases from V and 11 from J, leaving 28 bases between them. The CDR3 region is CASSDLLPGPTVLGAFF. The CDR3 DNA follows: TGTGCCAGCAGTGATTTATTACCGGGGCCAACAGTCTTAGGGGCTTTCTTT.

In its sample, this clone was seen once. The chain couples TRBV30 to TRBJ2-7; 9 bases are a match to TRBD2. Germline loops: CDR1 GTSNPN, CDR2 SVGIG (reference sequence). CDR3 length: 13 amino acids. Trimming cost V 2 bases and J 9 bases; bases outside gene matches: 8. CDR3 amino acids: CAWSSAGGRRQYF. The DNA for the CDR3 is TGTGCCTGGAGTAGTGCGGGGGGGCGTCGGCAGTACTTC.

The CDR3 DNA is TGTGCCAGCAGCGAAAACAAGGGACAGCACACCTTC. This translates into CASSENKGQHTF. The V gene is TRBV13, the J gene TRBJ1-2; 7 bases line up with TRBD1. CDR3 size: 12 residues. The J segment lost 12 bases and the V segment lost 5 bases, leaving 9 bases of the junction unmatched. CDR1 and CDR2 from the germline V gene are PRHDT and FYEKMQ (reference sequence).

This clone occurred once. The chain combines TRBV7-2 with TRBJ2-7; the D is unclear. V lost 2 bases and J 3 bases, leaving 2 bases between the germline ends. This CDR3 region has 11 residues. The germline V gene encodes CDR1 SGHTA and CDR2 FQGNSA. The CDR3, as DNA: TGTGCCAGCAGCTTAAACTACGAGCAGTACTTC. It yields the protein CASSLNYEQYF.

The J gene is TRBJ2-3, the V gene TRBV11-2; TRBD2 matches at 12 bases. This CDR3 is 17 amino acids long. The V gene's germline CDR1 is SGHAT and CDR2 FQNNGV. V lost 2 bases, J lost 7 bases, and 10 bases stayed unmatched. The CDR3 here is CASSLYSTSGGLHTQYF. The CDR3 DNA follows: TGTGCCAGCAGCTTATACAGCACTAGCGGGGGGCTCCATACGCAGTATTTT.

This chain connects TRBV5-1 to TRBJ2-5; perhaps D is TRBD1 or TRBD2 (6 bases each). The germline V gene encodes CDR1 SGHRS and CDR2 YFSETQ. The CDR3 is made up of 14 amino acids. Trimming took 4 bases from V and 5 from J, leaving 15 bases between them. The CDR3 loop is CASSRGERLETQYF. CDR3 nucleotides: TGCGCCAGCAGCAGGGGGGAGCGTTTGGAGACCCAGTACTTC.

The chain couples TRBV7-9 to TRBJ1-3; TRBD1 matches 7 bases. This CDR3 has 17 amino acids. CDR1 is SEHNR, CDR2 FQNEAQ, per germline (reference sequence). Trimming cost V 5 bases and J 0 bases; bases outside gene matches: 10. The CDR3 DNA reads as TGTGCCAGCAGCGGAAGGGACAGCCGCTTCTCTGGAAACACCATATATTTT. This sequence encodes CASSGRDSRFSGNTIYF.

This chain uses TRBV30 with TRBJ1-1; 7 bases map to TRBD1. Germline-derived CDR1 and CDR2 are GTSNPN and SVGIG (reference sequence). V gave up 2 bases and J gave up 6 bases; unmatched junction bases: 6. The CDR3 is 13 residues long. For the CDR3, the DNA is TGTGCCTGGAGTAAAGACAGGGAGGCTGAAGCTTTCTTT. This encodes CAWSKDREAEAFF.

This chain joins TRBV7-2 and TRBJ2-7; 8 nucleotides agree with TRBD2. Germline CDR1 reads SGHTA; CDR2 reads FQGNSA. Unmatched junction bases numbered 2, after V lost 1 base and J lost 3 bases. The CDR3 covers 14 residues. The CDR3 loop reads CASSLGGTSYEQYF. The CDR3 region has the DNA TGTGCCAGCAGCTTAGGTGGGACTAGCTACGAGCAGTACTTC.

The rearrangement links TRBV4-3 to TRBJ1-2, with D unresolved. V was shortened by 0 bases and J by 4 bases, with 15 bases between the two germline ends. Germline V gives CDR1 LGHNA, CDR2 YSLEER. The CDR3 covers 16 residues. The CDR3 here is CASSQDLGRVGYGYTF. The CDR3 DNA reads TGCGCCAGCAGCCAAGATTTAGGGAGAGTGGGCTATGGCTACACCTTC.

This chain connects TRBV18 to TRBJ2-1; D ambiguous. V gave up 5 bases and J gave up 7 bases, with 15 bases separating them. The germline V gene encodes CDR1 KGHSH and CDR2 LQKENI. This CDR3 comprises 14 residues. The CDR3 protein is CASSYGREGNEQFF. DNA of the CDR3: TGTGCCAGCTCATATGGACGCGAAGGGAATGAGCAGTTCTTC.